These T cell receptor beta chains were read from a single sample in a study of PD-1 blockade in classical Hodgkin lymphoma. The repertoire was sequenced with immunoSEQ multiplex PCR; TCRdb's copy has only in-frame clones and lacks some. The sample comprises about 100,000 clones, 65% to 85% of which are singletons, and 12% rests with the top ten. The sequences come from peripheral blood mononuclear cells (PBMCs), collected at baseline. The receptor set was obtained from a human donor with classical Hodgkin lymphoma. Both conserved end residues are part of each CDR3. Each record gives: J gene, V gene, D gene, clone size, CDR3 DNA, CDR3 protein. The D gene is left open where the match is weak. Size is omitted from some rows. Given values are once, few, many or a class for expanded clones.

j_gene: TRBJ1-2; v_gene: TRBV5-8; d_gene: NA; abundance: NA; CDR3nt: TGTGCCAGCAGCCCTCAGTTCTTCTATGGCTACACCTTC; CDR3aa: CASSPQFFYGYTF
j_gene: TRBJ1-2; v_gene: TRBV27; d_gene: TRBD1; abundance: NA; CDR3nt: TGTGCCAGCAGCCAGGGGGGCTATGGCTACACCTTC; CDR3aa: CASSQGGYGYTF
j_gene: TRBJ1-1; v_gene: TRBV2; d_gene: NA; abundance: NA; CDR3nt: TGTGCCAGCAGGGAGAGGGACACTGAAGCTTTCTTT; CDR3aa: CASRERDTEAFF
j_gene: TRBJ2-2; v_gene: TRBV5-4; d_gene: TRBD1; abundance: NA; CDR3nt: TGTGCCAGCAGCACGGGACAGGGGGCGACGGGCACCGGGGAGCTGTTTTTT; CDR3aa: CASSTGQGATGTGELFF
j_gene: TRBJ1-1; v_gene: TRBV11-3; d_gene: TRBD1; abundance: NA; CDR3nt: TGTGCCAGCATGTCTGGGACAGGGTTGGAGCGGGGCACTGAAGCTTTCTTT; CDR3aa: CASMSGTGLERGTEAFF
j_gene: TRBJ1-2; v_gene: TRBV6-1; d_gene: NA; abundance: NA; CDR3nt: TGTGCCAGCAGTGATACTAAAAGGGGCTACACCTTC; CDR3aa: CASSDTKRGYTF
j_gene: TRBJ1-5; v_gene: TRBV19; d_gene: TRBD1; abundance: few; CDR3nt: TGTGCCACTAGTCCTCGGGGACAGGGGCCCAATCAGCCCCAGCATTTT; CDR3aa: CATSPRGQGPNQPQHF
j_gene: TRBJ2-3; v_gene: TRBV5-1; d_gene: TRBD2; abundance: NA; CDR3nt: TGCGCCAGCAGCTTTCCTAGCGGAACCACAGATACGCAGTATTTT; CDR3aa: CASSFPSGTTDTQYF
j_gene: TRBJ2-2; v_gene: TRBV10-3; d_gene: TRBD2; abundance: NA; CDR3nt: TGTGCCATCAGAGCCAGCGGGAGGGCAAACACCGGGGAGCTGTTTTTT; CDR3aa: CAIRASGRANTGELFF
j_gene: TRBJ2-6; v_gene: TRBV19; d_gene: NA; abundance: NA; CDR3nt: TGTGCCAGTAGTTACGCACAAACTGGGGCCAACGTCCTGACTTTC; CDR3aa: CASSYAQTGANVLTF
j_gene: TRBJ2-5; v_gene: TRBV2; d_gene: NA; abundance: NA; CDR3nt: TGTGCCAGCGGGGGAGGAGGGGGCGAAGAGACCCAGTACTTC; CDR3aa: CASGGGGGEETQYF
j_gene: TRBJ2-1; v_gene: TRBV5-4; d_gene: TRBD1; abundance: NA; CDR3nt: TGTGCCAGCAGCTTGGGGGGGGACAGGAATGAGCAGTTCTTC; CDR3aa: CASSLGGDRNEQFF
j_gene: TRBJ2-2; v_gene: TRBV19; d_gene: NA; abundance: NA; CDR3nt: TGTGCCAGTAGCCCGGGACGATGGACCGGGGAGCTGTTTTTT; CDR3aa: CASSPGRWTGELFF
j_gene: TRBJ2-1; v_gene: TRBV5-1; d_gene: NA; abundance: NA; CDR3nt: TGCGCCAGCAGCTTGGTGTTGGACGGGAGTAGTGAGCAGTTCTTC; CDR3aa: CASSLVLDGSSEQFF
j_gene: TRBJ1-6; v_gene: TRBV5-5; d_gene: NA; abundance: once; CDR3nt: TGTGCCAGCAGTTCCGGGACTCATAATTCACCCCTCCACTTT; CDR3aa: CASSSGTHNSPLHF
j_gene: TRBJ2-2; v_gene: TRBV19; d_gene: NA; abundance: few; CDR3nt: TGTGCCAGTAGGGAGACTAAGGGCGGGGAGCTGTTTTTT; CDR3aa: CASRETKGGELFF
j_gene: TRBJ2-1; v_gene: TRBV7-8; d_gene: TRBD1; abundance: NA; CDR3nt: TGTGCCAGCAGCTTAGAATGGGCCGGTGGGCCGGGACAGGGGGCCGACGAGCAGTTCTTC; CDR3aa: CASSLEWAGGPGQGADEQFF
j_gene: TRBJ2-3; v_gene: TRBV19; d_gene: NA; abundance: NA; CDR3nt: TGTGCCAGTAGGGCAGGGAGGGGGGCGAGCACAGATACGCAGTATTTT; CDR3aa: CASRAGRGASTDTQYF
j_gene: TRBJ2-1; v_gene: TRBV7-8; d_gene: NA; abundance: NA; CDR3nt: TGTGCCAGCAGCTCCGGTCCCTTCTCCTACAATGAGCAGTTCTTC; CDR3aa: CASSSGPFSYNEQFF
j_gene: TRBJ2-7; v_gene: TRBV19; d_gene: TRBD2; abundance: once; CDR3nt: TGTGCCAGTAGTATGGGGGCTAGCGGGAGCGACGAGCAGTACTTC; CDR3aa: CASSMGASGSDEQYF
j_gene: TRBJ2-1; v_gene: TRBV2; d_gene: NA; abundance: NA; CDR3nt: TGTGCCAGCAGTAGGGCGGGGAAGGTTTGGTTCTTC; CDR3aa: CASSRAGKVWFF
j_gene: TRBJ1-2; v_gene: TRBV5-1; d_gene: NA; abundance: NA; CDR3nt: TGCGCCAGCAGCTTGGGATGGACGGGCAACTATGGCTACACCTTC; CDR3aa: CASSLGWTGNYGYTF
j_gene: TRBJ2-3; v_gene: TRBV6-5; d_gene: NA; abundance: NA; CDR3nt: TGTGCCAGCAGTTACTCGGGCCTCAGGGAGGATACGCAGTATTTT; CDR3aa: CASSYSGLREDTQYF
j_gene: TRBJ1-2; v_gene: TRBV5-1; d_gene: TRBD1; abundance: NA; CDR3nt: TGCGCCAGCAGCTTAGAAGGGGGCGTGTATGGCTACACCTTC; CDR3aa: CASSLEGGVYGYTF
j_gene: TRBJ2-2; v_gene: TRBV18; d_gene: NA; abundance: NA; CDR3nt: TGTGCCAGCTCACCACCGGAGGGGACCGGGGAGCTGTTTTTT; CDR3aa: CASSPPEGTGELFF
j_gene: TRBJ2-7; v_gene: TRBV2; d_gene: NA; abundance: NA; CDR3nt: TGTGCCAGCACAAGGGCCTACGAATACGAGCAGTACTTC; CDR3aa: CASTRAYEYEQYF
j_gene: TRBJ1-4; v_gene: TRBV9; d_gene: NA; abundance: NA; CDR3nt: TGTGCCAGCAGCGTAGGTTCAGGGGAAAAACTGTTTTTT; CDR3aa: CASSVGSGEKLFF
j_gene: TRBJ2-3; v_gene: TRBV5-1; d_gene: NA; abundance: once; CDR3nt: TGCGCCAGCAGGGCGTCAGGAGTCACAGATACGCAGTATTTT; CDR3aa: CASRASGVTDTQYF
j_gene: TRBJ2-7; v_gene: TRBV28; d_gene: NA; abundance: NA; CDR3nt: TGTGCCAGCAGCCTCAGGTTCTCCTACGAGCAGTACTTC; CDR3aa: CASSLRFSYEQYF
j_gene: TRBJ2-6; v_gene: TRBV4-3; d_gene: NA; abundance: NA; CDR3nt: TGCGCCAGCAGCCAAGATCCGCTAGCGCAACACCCCTCTGGGGCCAACGTCCTGACTTTC; CDR3aa: CASSQDPLAQHPSGANVLTF
j_gene: TRBJ2-1; v_gene: TRBV2; d_gene: TRBD2; abundance: once; CDR3nt: TGTGCCAGCAGGGATCTCCCGGGACTAGCGGGAGTAAATGAGCAGTTCTTC; CDR3aa: CASRDLPGLAGVNEQFF
j_gene: TRBJ2-7; v_gene: TRBV6-1; d_gene: TRBD2; abundance: NA; CDR3nt: TGTGCCAGCAGTGAAGGGAGCGGGAGTTTATACGAGCAGTACTTC; CDR3aa: CASSEGSGSLYEQYF
j_gene: TRBJ2-7; v_gene: TRBV7-9; d_gene: TRBD1; abundance: NA; CDR3nt: TGTGCCAGCAGCGAAGACAGGGCCTGGTACGAGCAGTACTTC; CDR3aa: CASSEDRAWYEQYF
j_gene: TRBJ1-5; v_gene: TRBV19; d_gene: NA; abundance: NA; CDR3nt: TGTGCCAGTATGGTGGGGGTTCGTCAGCCCCAGCATTTT; CDR3aa: CASMVGVRQPQHF
j_gene: TRBJ2-3; v_gene: TRBV9; d_gene: NA; abundance: NA; CDR3nt: TGTGCCAGCAGCGTAGTGGGGGGAGTGGGCACAGATACGCAGTATTTT; CDR3aa: CASSVVGGVGTDTQYF
j_gene: TRBJ2-3; v_gene: TRBV13; d_gene: NA; abundance: NA; CDR3nt: TGTGCCAGCAGCTTAGGTCCTAGTGCAGATACGCAGTATTTT; CDR3aa: CASSLGPSADTQYF
j_gene: TRBJ2-7; v_gene: TRBV2; d_gene: TRBD2; abundance: NA; CDR3nt: TGTGCCAGCAGTGAAAACCAGCGGGGTCCCCCCGATAGGCAGTACTTC; CDR3aa: CASSENQRGPPDRQYF
j_gene: TRBJ2-7; v_gene: TRBV27; d_gene: NA; abundance: NA; CDR3nt: TGTGCCAGCAGTTTGGGCGGCAGTCTGCTCTACGAGCAGTACTTC; CDR3aa: CASSLGGSLLYEQYF
j_gene: TRBJ2-7; v_gene: TRBV7-2; d_gene: NA; abundance: NA; CDR3nt: TGTGCCAGCAGCTTAGAACAGACGAGCTCCTACGAGCAGTACTTC; CDR3aa: CASSLEQTSSYEQYF
j_gene: TRBJ1-4; v_gene: TRBV28; d_gene: NA; abundance: NA; CDR3nt: TGTGCCAGCAGTTTAGGGGGGGCCATTAATGAAAAACTGTTTTTT; CDR3aa: CASSLGGAINEKLFF
j_gene: TRBJ2-5; v_gene: TRBV2; d_gene: NA; abundance: few; CDR3nt: TGTGCCAGCAGTGAAGCAGAGACCCAGTACTTC; CDR3aa: CASSEAETQYF
j_gene: TRBJ2-1; v_gene: TRBV7-9; d_gene: NA; abundance: NA; CDR3nt: TGTGCCAGCAGCTTAGCTGGTCAAATCAATGAGCAGTTCTTC; CDR3aa: CASSLAGQINEQFF
j_gene: TRBJ2-1; v_gene: TRBV9; d_gene: TRBD1; abundance: NA; CDR3nt: TGTGCCAGAGTAGACAGGGGTCCCTACAATGAGCAGTTCTTC; CDR3aa: CARVDRGPYNEQFF
j_gene: TRBJ2-3; v_gene: TRBV11-2; d_gene: NA; abundance: NA; CDR3nt: TGTGCCAGCAACCCTAGCGGCACAGATACGCAGTATTTT; CDR3aa: CASNPSGTDTQYF
j_gene: TRBJ1-1; v_gene: TRBV23-1; d_gene: TRBD1; abundance: NA; CDR3nt: TGCGCCAGCAGTCATCCGGGGGACAGGGTAGGGGTGAACACTGAAGCTTTCTTT; CDR3aa: CASSHPGDRVGVNTEAFF
j_gene: TRBJ2-1; v_gene: TRBV19; d_gene: TRBD2; abundance: NA; CDR3nt: TGTGCCAGTAGTATAGATACTGGACTAGCGGGAGTAAATGAGCAGTTCTTC; CDR3aa: CASSIDTGLAGVNEQFF
j_gene: TRBJ1-2; v_gene: TRBV30; d_gene: TRBD1; abundance: NA; CDR3nt: TGTGCCTGGAGTCCGGGGACAGGGGACTATGGCTACACCTTC; CDR3aa: CAWSPGTGDYGYTF
j_gene: TRBJ2-1; v_gene: TRBV5-4; d_gene: TRBD2; abundance: NA; CDR3nt: TGTGCCAGCACCGAAAGGACTAGCGGTTACAATGAGCAGTTCTTC; CDR3aa: CASTERTSGYNEQFF